Given below is one T cell receptor beta chain in context. The CDR3 has 14 residues. Looked up from germline, CDR1 is MDHEN and CDR2 is SYDVKM. V was trimmed by 5 bases and J by 5 bases, leaving 12 bases between them. Checkpoint therapy with ipilimumab 1 mg/kg began 14 to 28 days after transplant. Through week 26, nivolumab 3 mg/kg IV was given weeks 1, 4, 7, 10, then biweekly. Some clones are missing from TCRdb's copy, which holds only in-frame ones; the method was immunoSEQ multiplex PCR. The sample lists about 40,000 clones, approximately 92% seen once, with under 1% in the top ten. The sample originates from a study of ipilimumab plus nivolumab after autologous stem cell transplantation. Study background: A median of about 8 nivolumab and a few ipilimumab doses were given. The myeloma group: high-risk transplant-naive, or relapse within 3 years after first autologous transplant.

The TCR comes from a male donor with multiple myeloma. The sequencing used PBMCs, collected in a trial of ipilimumab plus nivolumab as post-transplant consolidation. This chain joins TRBV28 and TRBJ1-4; D is unclear. CDR3 region: CASSPQTGNEKLFF. The DNA for the CDR3 is TGTGCCAGCAGTCCTCAGACGGGGAATGAAAAACTGTTTTTT.